The T cell receptor (beta chain) described here comes from a study of shared clonotypes between healthy human individuals. CDR3 size: 17 residues. The V end was cut by 3 bases, the J end by 1 base, with 18 bases between. Per germline, CDR1 LNHDA and CDR2 SQIVND (reference sequence). Profiling relied on immunoSEQ multiplex PCR, and the TCRdb table lists in-frame clones only, not all of them. The profile covers roughly 700,000 clones, with 90% appearing a single time and around a third taken by the ten largest. This TCR was recovered from a man younger than 35 in good health. Some clones in this sample may be carry-over from other donors' samples. Sequenced input: memory CD8+ T cells from PBMCs. Stated subset: CD45RO+ cells pooled with CCR7-negative TemRA cells. The V and J genes are TRBV19 and TRBJ2-5; D possibly uses TRBD1 or TRBD2 (5 bases each). The CDR3 DNA is TGTGCCAGTAGTATTGAGGGGCCTGACGGAATCCAAGAGACCCAGTACTTC. This encodes CASSIEGPDGIQETQYF. The whole variable domain, filled in from reference TRBV19 and TRBJ2-5, reads DGGITQSPKYLFRKEGQNVTLSCEQNLNHDAMYWYRQDPGQGLRLIYYSQIVNDFQKGDIAEGYSVSREKKESFPLTVTSAQKNPTAFYLCASSIEGPDGIQETQYFGPGTRLLVL.